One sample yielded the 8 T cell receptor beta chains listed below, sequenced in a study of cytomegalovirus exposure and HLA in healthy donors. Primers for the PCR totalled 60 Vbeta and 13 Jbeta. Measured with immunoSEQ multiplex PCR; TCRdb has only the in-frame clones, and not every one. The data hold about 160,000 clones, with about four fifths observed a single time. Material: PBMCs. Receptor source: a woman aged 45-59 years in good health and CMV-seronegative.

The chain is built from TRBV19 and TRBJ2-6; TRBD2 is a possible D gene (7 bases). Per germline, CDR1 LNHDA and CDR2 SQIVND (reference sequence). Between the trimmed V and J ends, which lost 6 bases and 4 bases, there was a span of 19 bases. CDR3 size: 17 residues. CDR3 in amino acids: CASRVSRRGAGANVLTF. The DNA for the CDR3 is TGTGCCAGTAGAGTTTCGCGTCGGGGGGCCGGGGCCAACGTCCTGACTTTC.

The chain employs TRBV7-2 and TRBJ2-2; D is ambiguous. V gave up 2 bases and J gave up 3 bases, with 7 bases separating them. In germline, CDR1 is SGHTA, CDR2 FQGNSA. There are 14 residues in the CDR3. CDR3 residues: CASSLLYDTGELFF. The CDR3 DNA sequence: TGTGCCAGCAGCTTACTGTATGACACCGGGGAGCTGTTTTTT. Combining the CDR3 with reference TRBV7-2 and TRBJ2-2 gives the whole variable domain GAGVSQSPSNKVTEKGKDVELRCDPISGHTALYWYRQSLGQGLEFLIYFQGNSAPDKSGLPSDRFSAERTGGSVSTLTIQRTQQEDSAVYLCASSLLYDTGELFFGEGSRLTVL.

Here the CDR3 DNA reads TGTGCCAGCAGTTCGGCGGATCCCCAGCATTTT. The encoded protein is CASSSADPQHF. The chain joins TRBV28 to TRBJ1-5, with unresolved D. The CDR3 extends over 11 amino acids. Germline-derived CDR1 and CDR2 are MDHEN and SYDVKM. V was clipped by 4 bases and J by 10 bases, with 8 bases between them.

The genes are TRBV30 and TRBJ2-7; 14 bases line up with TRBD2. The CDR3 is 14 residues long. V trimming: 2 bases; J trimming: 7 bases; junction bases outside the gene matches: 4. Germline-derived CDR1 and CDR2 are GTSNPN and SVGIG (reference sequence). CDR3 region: CAWSRLAGGSEQYF. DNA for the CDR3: TGTGCCTGGAGTCGACTAGCGGGGGGGTCTGAGCAGTACTTC.

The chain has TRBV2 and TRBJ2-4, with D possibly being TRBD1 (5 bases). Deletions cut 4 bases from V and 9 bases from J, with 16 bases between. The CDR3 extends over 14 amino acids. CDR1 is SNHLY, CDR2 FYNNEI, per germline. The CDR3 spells CASSVGKGLVIQYF. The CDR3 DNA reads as TGTGCCAGCAGTGTAGGAAAGGGGTTGGTCATTCAGTACTTC.

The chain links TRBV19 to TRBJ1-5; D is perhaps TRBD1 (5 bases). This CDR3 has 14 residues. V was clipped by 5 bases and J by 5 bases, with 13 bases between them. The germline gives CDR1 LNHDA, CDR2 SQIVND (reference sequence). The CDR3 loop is CASSPGRIYQPQHF. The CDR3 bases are TGTGCCAGTAGTCCAGGGAGGATTTATCAGCCCCAGCATTTT.

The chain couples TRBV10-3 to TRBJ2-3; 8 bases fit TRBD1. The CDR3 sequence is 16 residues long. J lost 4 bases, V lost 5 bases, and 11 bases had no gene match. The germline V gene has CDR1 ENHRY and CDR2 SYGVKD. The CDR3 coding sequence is TGTGCCATCAGTAACGGACAGGGCACGGTCTCAGATACGCAGTATTTT. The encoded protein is CAISNGQGTVSDTQYF.

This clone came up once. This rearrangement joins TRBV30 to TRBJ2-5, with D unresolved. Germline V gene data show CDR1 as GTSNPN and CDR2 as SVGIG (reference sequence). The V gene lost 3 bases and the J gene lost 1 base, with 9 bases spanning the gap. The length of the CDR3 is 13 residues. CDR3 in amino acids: CAWRAPPQETQYF. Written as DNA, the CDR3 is TGTGCCTGGAGAGCACCCCCCCAAGAGACCCAGTACTTC.